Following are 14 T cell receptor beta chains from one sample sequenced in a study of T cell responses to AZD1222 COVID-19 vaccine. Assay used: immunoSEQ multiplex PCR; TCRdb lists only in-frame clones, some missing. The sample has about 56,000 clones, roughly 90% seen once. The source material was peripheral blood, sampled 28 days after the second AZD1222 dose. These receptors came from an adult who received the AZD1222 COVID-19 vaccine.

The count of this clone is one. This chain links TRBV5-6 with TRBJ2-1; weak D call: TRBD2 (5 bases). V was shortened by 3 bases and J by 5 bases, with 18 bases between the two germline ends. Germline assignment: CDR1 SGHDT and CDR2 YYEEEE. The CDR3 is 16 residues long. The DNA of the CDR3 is TGTGCCAGCAGCTGGGAAAGAGGGCTGGCCCACAATGAGCAGTTCTTC. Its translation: CASSWERGLAHNEQFF.

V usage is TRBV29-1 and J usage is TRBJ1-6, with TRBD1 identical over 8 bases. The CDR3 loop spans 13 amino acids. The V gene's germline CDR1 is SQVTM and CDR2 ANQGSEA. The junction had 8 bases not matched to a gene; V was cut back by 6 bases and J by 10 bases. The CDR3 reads CSVASQGDSPLHF. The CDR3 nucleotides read TGCAGCGTCGCCTCACAGGGGGACTCACCCCTCCACTTT. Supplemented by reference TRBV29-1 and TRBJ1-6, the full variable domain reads SAVISQKPSRDICQRGTSLTIQCQVDSQVTMMFWYRQQPGQSLTLIATANQGSEATYESGFVIDKFPISRPNLTFSTLTVSNMSPEDSSIYLCSVASQGDSPLHFGNGTRLTVT.

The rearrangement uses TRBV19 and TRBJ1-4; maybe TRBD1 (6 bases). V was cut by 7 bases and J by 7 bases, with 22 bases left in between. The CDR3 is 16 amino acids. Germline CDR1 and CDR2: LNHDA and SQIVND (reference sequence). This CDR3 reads CASNSNLRGRGEKLFF. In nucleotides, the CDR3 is TGTGCCAGTAACTCAAACCTCAGGGGCAGGGGTGAAAAACTGTTTTTT.

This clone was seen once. CDR3 DNA sequence: TGTGCCAGCAGCTTCTCAATGAGTAGTGGTAAGAGGTCAGGCGTCCTGACTTTC. Its translation: CASSFSMSSGKRSGVLTF. This chain links TRBV11-2 with TRBJ2-6; no clear D. CDR3 length equals 18 residues. From germline, CDR1 is SGHAT and CDR2 FQNNGV. V shed 3 bases and J shed 12 bases, with 27 bases lying between them.

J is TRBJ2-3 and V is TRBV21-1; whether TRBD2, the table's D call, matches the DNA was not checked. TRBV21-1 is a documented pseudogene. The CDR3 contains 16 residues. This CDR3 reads CASSKKSGLATDTQYF. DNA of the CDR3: TGTGCCAGCAGCAAAAAGTCCGGACTAGCCACAGATACGCAGTATTTT.

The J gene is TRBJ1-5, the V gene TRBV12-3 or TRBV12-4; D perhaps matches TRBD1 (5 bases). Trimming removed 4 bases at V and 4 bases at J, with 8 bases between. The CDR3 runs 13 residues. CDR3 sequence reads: CASSSQENQPQHF. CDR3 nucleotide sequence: TGTGCCAGCAGTTCACAGGAGAATCAGCCCCAGCATTTT.

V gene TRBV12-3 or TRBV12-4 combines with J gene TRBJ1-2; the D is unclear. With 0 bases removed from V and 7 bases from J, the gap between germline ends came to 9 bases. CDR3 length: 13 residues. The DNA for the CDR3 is TGTGCCAGCAGTTTAGCAGGGAGAGGTGGCTACACCTTC. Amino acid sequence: CASSLAGRGGYTF.

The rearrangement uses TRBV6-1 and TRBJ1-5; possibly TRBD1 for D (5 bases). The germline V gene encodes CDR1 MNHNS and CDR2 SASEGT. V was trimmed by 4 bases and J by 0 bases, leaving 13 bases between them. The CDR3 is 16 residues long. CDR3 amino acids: CASSAGAGYSNQPQHF. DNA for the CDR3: TGTGCCAGCAGTGCCGGGGCAGGGTATAGCAATCAGCCCCAGCATTTT.

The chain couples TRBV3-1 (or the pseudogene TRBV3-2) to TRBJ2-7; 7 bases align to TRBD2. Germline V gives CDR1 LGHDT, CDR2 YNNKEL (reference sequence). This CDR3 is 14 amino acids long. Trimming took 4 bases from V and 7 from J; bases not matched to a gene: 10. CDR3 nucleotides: TGTGCCAGCAGCCCTACGGGAGGTATGGGGGAGCAGTACTTC. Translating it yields CASSPTGGMGEQYF.

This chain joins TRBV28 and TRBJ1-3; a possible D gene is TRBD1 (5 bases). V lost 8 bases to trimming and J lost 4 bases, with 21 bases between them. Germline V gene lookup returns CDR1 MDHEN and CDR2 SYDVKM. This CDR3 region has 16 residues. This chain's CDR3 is CASLGPRDGAGNTIYF. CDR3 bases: TGTGCCAGCTTAGGACCCAGGGACGGAGCGGGAAACACCATATATTTT.

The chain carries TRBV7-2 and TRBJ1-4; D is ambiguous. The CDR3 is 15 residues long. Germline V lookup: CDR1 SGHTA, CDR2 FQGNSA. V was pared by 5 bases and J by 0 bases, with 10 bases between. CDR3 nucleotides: TGTGCCAGCAGCCCGTACAGCACAACTAATGAAAAACTGTTTTTT. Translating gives CASSPYSTTNEKLFF.

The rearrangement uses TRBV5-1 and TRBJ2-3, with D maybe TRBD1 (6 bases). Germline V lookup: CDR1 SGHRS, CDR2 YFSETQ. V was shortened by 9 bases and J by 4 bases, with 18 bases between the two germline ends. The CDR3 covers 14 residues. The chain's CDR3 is CATGAGDFPDTQYF. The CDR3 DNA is TGCGCCACAGGGGCAGGAGATTTTCCAGATACGCAGTATTTT.

The CDR3, as DNA: TGTGCCAGCAGTTACGCTCAGGGGCCCACCTACGAGCAGTACTTC. It encodes CASSYAQGPTYEQYF. This sequence joins TRBV6-5 and TRBJ2-7; D may be TRBD1 (6 bases). Per the germline V gene, CDR1 is MNHEY and CDR2 is SVGAGI. Trimming stripped 2 bases from V and 2 bases from J, with 13 bases between. CDR3 size: 15 residues.

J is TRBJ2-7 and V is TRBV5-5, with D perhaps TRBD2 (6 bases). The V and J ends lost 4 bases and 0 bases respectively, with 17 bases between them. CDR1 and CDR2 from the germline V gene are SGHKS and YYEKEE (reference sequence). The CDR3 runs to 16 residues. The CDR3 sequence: CASSLEGTASSYEQYF. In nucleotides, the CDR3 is TGTGCCAGCAGCCTGGAGGGGACGGCGAGCTCCTACGAGCAGTACTTC.